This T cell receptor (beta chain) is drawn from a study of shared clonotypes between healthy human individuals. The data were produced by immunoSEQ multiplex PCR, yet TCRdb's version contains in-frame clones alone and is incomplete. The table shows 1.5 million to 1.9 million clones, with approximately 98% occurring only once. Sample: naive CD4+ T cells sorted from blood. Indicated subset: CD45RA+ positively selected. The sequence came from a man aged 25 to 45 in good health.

CDR3 in amino acids: CASSQESGRSYEQYF. In DNA, the CDR3 is TGCGCCAGCAGCCAAGAAAGCGGGAGGTCCTACGAGCAGTACTTC. This chain links TRBV4-3 with TRBJ2-7; 9 bases fit TRBD2. V dropped 0 bases and J dropped 1; count of bases not matched to a gene: 1. Germline CDR1 and CDR2: LGHNA and YSLEER. The CDR3 sequence is 15 residues long.